Listed below are T cell receptor beta chains from one sample, sequenced in a study of T cells in pancreatic ductal adenocarcinoma. This table comes from immunoSEQ multiplex PCR, and its TCRdb copy is limited to in-frame clones, with some not included. Of thousands of clones listed, nearly 75% were seen once; the top ten hold about 14%. The specimen was pancreatic tumor tissue. The receptors here all came from a human donor with pancreatic ductal adenocarcinoma. CDR3s include the opening cysteine and the closing phenylalanine or tryptophan. The D gene is left open where the match is weak. Some rows have no size entry. The others give once, few or many, or a class for an expanded clone.

V gene,D gene,J gene,clone size,CDR3 DNA,CDR3 protein
TRBV19,.,TRBJ2-2,.,TGTGCCAGTAGTCTGGCGGCCGGGGAGCTGTTTTTT,CASSLAAGELFF
TRBV9,TRBD2,TRBJ2-3,once,TGTGCCAGCAGCGCAACTAGCGGGGAGAGCACAGATACGCAGTATTTT,CASSATSGESTDTQYF
TRBV11-1,TRBD2,TRBJ2-5,.,TGTGCCAGCAGCTTAGATCTAGCGGGAGTTCAAGAGACCCAGTACTTC,CASSLDLAGVQETQYF
TRBV7-3,.,TRBJ2-7,large,TGTGCCAGCAACCCAACAGGGCTCCACTACGAGCAGTACTTC,CASNPTGLHYEQYF
TRBV7-9,TRBD1,TRBJ1-2,.,TGTGCCAGCAGCCTAACGGGACAGGGAGCCTGGGGCTACACCTTC,CASSLTGQGAWGYTF
TRBV5-5,.,TRBJ1-3,.,TGTGCCAGCAGCTTAACGGCGCCTGGAAACACCATATATTTT,CASSLTAPGNTIYF
TRBV13,.,TRBJ1-2,.,TGTGCCAGCAGCTTAGAGGGTTACTATGGCTACACCTTC,CASSLEGYYGYTF
TRBV7-3,.,TRBJ2-3,.,TGTGCCAGCAGCCCAGTCGAGACAGATACGCAGTATTTT,CASSPVETDTQYF
TRBV7-3,TRBD1,TRBJ2-7,.,TGTGCCAGCAGCCCCCGGGTGTGGACAGGGGACTTGGGGCTCTCCTACGAGCAGTACTTC,CASSPRVWTGDLGLSYEQYF
TRBV6-5,.,TRBJ1-6,.,TGTGCCAGCAGTTACTCGAATTCACCCCTCCACTTT,CASSYSNSPLHF
TRBV7-6,TRBD2,TRBJ2-1,few,TGTGCCAGCAGCTTAGATTCGGGGGGTCACAATGAGCAGTTCTTC,CASSLDSGGHNEQFF
TRBV6-4,.,TRBJ2-6,.,TGTGCCAGCAGAGAGGACGGCTCTGGGGCCAACGTCCTGACTTTC,CASREDGSGANVLTF
TRBV10-3,TRBD1,TRBJ1-2,.,TGTGCCATCAGAGGGACAGGGGTGTATGGCTACACCTTC,CAIRGTGVYGYTF
TRBV18,TRBD1,TRBJ1-3,once,TGTGCCAGCTCAGGGGACAGCCCTTCTGGAAACACCATATATTTT,CASSGDSPSGNTIYF
TRBV7-8,.,TRBJ2-2,.,TGTGCCAGCAGCTTAGTTACCGGGGAGCTGTTTTTT,CASSLVTGELFF
TRBV28,TRBD1,TRBJ2-7,.,TGTGCCAGCAGTTCCCCCTCTCGGACAGGGGGCCACGAGCAGTACTTC,CASSSPSRTGGHEQYF
TRBV25-1,.,TRBJ1-6,.,TGTGCCAGCAAATGGGGGGACCTTAATTCACCCCTCCACTTT,CASKWGDLNSPLHF
TRBV2,TRBD1,TRBJ1-1,.,TGTGCCAGCAGAACAGGGGGTCTGACTGAAGCTTTCTTT,CASRTGGLTEAFF
TRBV16,.,TRBJ2-7,.,TGTGCCAGCACCACTCCTACGAGCTCCTACGAGCAGTACTTC,CASTTPTSSYEQYF
TRBV5-4,.,TRBJ2-2,.,TGTGCCAGCAGCCCCAGCGGTAACACCGGGGAGCTGTTTTTT,CASSPSGNTGELFF
TRBV7-2,.,TRBJ2-1,.,TGTGCCAGCAGCTTAGTATCCTACAATGAACAGTTCTTC,CASSLVSYNEQFF
TRBV19,TRBD1,TRBJ1-2,.,TGTGCCACTGGTCGAGGGGGCCTAAGTTATGGCTACACCTTC,CATGRGGLSYGYTF
TRBV5-1,TRBD1,TRBJ2-3,.,TGCGCCAGCAGCATGGGACAGGGGTGGCTAGATACGCAGTATTTT,CASSMGQGWLDTQYF
TRBV5-4,.,TRBJ2-6,.,TGTGCCAGCAGCCGCGCCGAATCTGGGGCCAACGTCCTGACTTTC,CASSRAESGANVLTF
TRBV7-9,.,TRBJ2-7,few,TGTGCCAGCAGCTCGACATATTCCTACGAGCAGTACTTC,CASSSTYSYEQYF
TRBV5-6,.,TRBJ2-3,few,TGTGCCAGCAGCTCCACAGATACGCAGTATTTT,CASSSTDTQYF
TRBV7-8,.,TRBJ2-4,.,TGTGCCAGCAGCCGTCTAGCCAAAAACATTCAGTACTTC,CASSRLAKNIQYF
TRBV7-6,.,TRBJ2-7,.,TGTGCCAGCAGCTTAGGCCCAAACTACGAGCAGTACTTC,CASSLGPNYEQYF
TRBV9,TRBD1,TRBJ1-2,.,TGTGCCAGCAGCGCAAATCTCCAGGGGGCGCAAGGTGGCTACACCTTC,CASSANLQGAQGGYTF
TRBV20-1,.,TRBJ2-5,.,TGCAGTGCTAGACTCCAAGAGACCCAGTACTTC,CSARLQETQYF
TRBV7-2,TRBD2,TRBJ2-1,.,TGTGCCAGCAGAGAAAGCGGGAGAATCCACAATGAGCAGTTCTTC,CASRESGRIHNEQFF
TRBV7-9,.,TRBJ2-3,once,TGTGCCAGCAGCTTTGGGGGGCTAGATACGCAGTATTTT,CASSFGGLDTQYF
TRBV25-1,.,TRBJ2-1,.,TGTGCCAGCAGTGAATATAGTCTAGCCAATGAGCAGTTCTTC,CASSEYSLANEQFF
TRBV6-5,TRBD1,TRBJ1-5,once,TGTGCCAGCAGTTTCGGGACAGGGGTTCAGCCCCAGCATTTT,CASSFGTGVQPQHF
TRBV15,TRBD2,TRBJ2-1,.,TGTGCCACCAGCAGACTGACTAGCGGGGGGCTGGACTACAATGAGCAGTTCTTC,CATSRLTSGGLDYNEQFF
TRBV7-3,.,TRBJ1-2,.,TGTGCCAGCAGCCTCCGGTGGGGCGGCTACACCTTC,CASSLRWGGYTF
TRBV5-5,.,TRBJ1-1,.,TGTGCCAGCAAGCAGGGTTGGGCTGAAGCTTTCTTT,CASKQGWAEAFF
TRBV7-9,.,TRBJ2-3,.,TGTGCCAGCAGCTTCCAGGTCCAGGATACGCAGTATTTT,CASSFQVQDTQYF
TRBV6-1,TRBD1,TRBJ2-7,large,TGTGCCAGCATCCGGGACAGGGGTCGAAACGAGCAGTACTTC,CASIRDRGRNEQYF
TRBV4-3,TRBD1,TRBJ1-2,.,TGCGCCAGCAGCCCCCAATTTTCGGACAGGGACTATGGCTACACCTTC,CASSPQFSDRDYGYTF
TRBV7-8,TRBD1,TRBJ2-3,.,TGTGCCAGCAGCCTCAATCAATGGGACAGGGTCGAAGATACGCAGTATTTT,CASSLNQWDRVEDTQYF
TRBV19,.,TRBJ1-1,large,TGTGCCAGTAGTCGCGTAGGGCAGGGGCGGACTGAAGCTTTCTTT,CASSRVGQGRTEAFF
TRBV5-8,.,TRBJ2-5,.,TGTGCCAGCAGCTTGGTTCAAGAGACCCAGTACTTC,CASSLVQETQYF
TRBV7-2,.,TRBJ2-7,.,TGTGCCAGCAGCTTAGATGGGCCAGGAATAACCTACGAGCAGTACTTC,CASSLDGPGITYEQYF
TRBV6-6,TRBD1,TRBJ1-2,few,TGTGCCAGCAGTTACCCGGGACAGGGGAGGGATGGCTACACCTTC,CASSYPGQGRDGYTF
TRBV28,TRBD1,TRBJ2-7,.,TGTGCCAGCAGTTTACAGGGGGCGGGCTACGAGCAGTACTTC,CASSLQGAGYEQYF
TRBV28,.,TRBJ2-2,.,TGTGCCAGCAGTATCACCTCCGCCGCCGGGGAGCTGTTTTTT,CASSITSAAGELFF
TRBV7-2,TRBD1,TRBJ1-4,.,TGTGCCAGCAGCCCGGGCCCGACAGGGGTTAATGAAAAACTGTTTTTT,CASSPGPTGVNEKLFF
TRBV5-1,.,TRBJ2-1,.,TGCGCCAGCAGCCCCAGGAGGGGCGCAACAAATGAGCAGTTCTTC,CASSPRRGATNEQFF
TRBV11-2,TRBD2,TRBJ2-1,few,TGTGCCAGCAGCTTAGAACTAGCGGAATACAATGAGCAGTTCTTC,CASSLELAEYNEQFF